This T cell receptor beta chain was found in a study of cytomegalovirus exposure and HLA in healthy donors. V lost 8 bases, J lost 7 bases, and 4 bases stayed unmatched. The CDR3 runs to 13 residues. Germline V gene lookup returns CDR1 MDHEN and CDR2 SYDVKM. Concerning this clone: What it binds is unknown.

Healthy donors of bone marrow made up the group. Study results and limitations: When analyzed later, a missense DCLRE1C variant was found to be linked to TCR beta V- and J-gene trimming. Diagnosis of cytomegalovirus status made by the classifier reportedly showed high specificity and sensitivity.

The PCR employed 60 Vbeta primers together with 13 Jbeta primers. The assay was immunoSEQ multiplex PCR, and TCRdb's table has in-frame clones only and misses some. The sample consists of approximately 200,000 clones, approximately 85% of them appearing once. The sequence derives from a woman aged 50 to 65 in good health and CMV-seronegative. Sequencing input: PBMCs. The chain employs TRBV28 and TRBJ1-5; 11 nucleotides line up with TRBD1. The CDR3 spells CASRDRGNQPQHF. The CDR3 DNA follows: TGTGCCAGCCGGGACAGGGGGAACCAGCCCCAGCATTTT.